The 15 T cell receptor beta chains below come from one sample, sequenced in a study of OX40 agonist ivuxolimab in advanced cancers. Produced via immunoSEQ multiplex PCR; TCRdb's table is partial and in-frame only. The sample gives some 60,000 clones, 70% to 90% of which show up once; roughly 5.2% is in the top ten. The sequencing here drew on CD4+ or CD8+ T cells sorted from blood, taken in a trial of the OX40 agonist ivuxolimab. These receptors were taken from an adult with an advanced solid tumor such as melanoma, head and neck, liver or kidney cancer.

The V gene is TRBV18, the J gene TRBJ1-5, with D uncertain. V was shortened by 4 bases and J by 0 bases, with 13 bases between the two germline ends. CDR1 is KGHSH, CDR2 LQKENI, per germline. The CDR3 is made up of 16 amino acids. For the CDR3, the DNA is TGTGCCAGCTCACAATCGACGGGAAATAGCAATCAGCCCCAGCATTTT. Translated: CASSQSTGNSNQPQHF.

This sequence joins TRBV5-4 and TRBJ2-5, with a weak D call TRBD2 (7 bases). From germline, CDR1 is SGHNT and CDR2 YYREEE (reference sequence). The CDR3 consists of 15 residues. The V and J ends lost 0 bases and 5 bases respectively, with 14 bases between them. Here the CDR3 DNA reads TGTGCCAGCAGCTTGGCCTCGGGGGGCTGGGAGACCCAGTACTTC. Amino acid sequence: CASSLASGGWETQYF.

The chain has TRBV6-1 and TRBJ1-2; the D is unclear. This CDR3 comprises 12 residues. Germline CDR1 reads MNHNS; CDR2 reads SASEGT. The V and J ends lost 8 bases and 2 bases respectively, with 9 bases between them. CDR3: CASRNRNYGYTF. In DNA, the CDR3 is TGTGCCAGCCGGAACAGAAACTATGGCTACACCTTC.

The chain couples TRBV4-1 to TRBJ2-1, with unresolved D. The CDR3 totals 14 residues. Trimming cost V 4 bases and J 3 bases, with 10 bases left between them. The V gene's germline CDR1 is MGHRA and CDR2 YSYEKL. The CDR3 nucleotides are TGCGCCAGCAGCCCTGGGGTCCGCTACAATGAGCAGTTCTTC. Translated, it gives CASSPGVRYNEQFF.

The chain carries TRBV30 and TRBJ2-5, with 7 bases that match TRBD2. The germline CDR1 and CDR2 sequences are GTSNPN and SVGIG (reference sequence). The CDR3 is 14 amino acids. V lost 3 bases and J lost 6; bases outside the gene matches: 10. The CDR3 nucleotides are TGTGCCTGGAGGGCCAGCGGGATTATTCAGACCCAGTACTTC. Its translation: CAWRASGIIQTQYF. The full variable domain, with the rest looked up from reference TRBV30 and TRBJ2-5, is SQTIHQWPATLVQPVGSPLSLECTVEGTSNPNLYWYRQAAGRGLQLLFYSVGIGQISSEVPQNLSASRPQDRQFILSSKKLLLSDSGFYLCAWRASGIIQTQYFGPGTRLLVL.

DNA of the CDR3: TGTGCCAGCAGCTTGCAGACAGATGCCTCCTACGAGCAGTACTTC. The encoded protein is CASSLQTDASYEQYF. The chain links TRBV5-4 to TRBJ2-7; D perhaps matches TRBD1 (5 bases). Trimming left V 1 base short and J 0 bases short, with 11 bases between. The CDR3 totals 15 residues. The germline gives CDR1 SGHNT, CDR2 YYREEE (reference sequence).

The gene calls are TRBV7-7 and TRBJ2-2, with no clear D. The ends were cut back, 1 base at V and 1 base at J, with 4 bases in the middle. Germline CDR1 and CDR2: SSHAT and FNYEAQ (reference sequence). This CDR3 has 14 amino acids. CDR3 residues: CASSLDRNTGELFF. CDR3 nucleotides: TGTGCCAGCAGCTTAGACAGGAACACCGGGGAGCTGTTTTTT. Full variable domain (missing parts from reference TRBV7-7 and TRBJ2-2): GAGVSQSPRYKVTKRGQDVTLRCDPISSHATLYWYQQALGQGPEFLTYFNYEAQPDKSGLPSDRFSAERPEGSISTLTIQRTEQRDSAMYRCASSLDRNTGELFFGEGSRLTVL.

The chain employs TRBV2 and TRBJ1-1; 7 nucleotides match TRBD1. The length of the CDR3 is 13 residues. With 4 bases clipped from V and 1 base from J, the junction kept 0 bases outside the gene matches. From germline, CDR1 is SNHLY and CDR2 FYNNEI. CDR3 residues: CASSGDRNTEAFF. The CDR3, as DNA: TGTGCCAGCAGTGGGGACAGGAACACTGAAGCTTTCTTT.

V usage is TRBV7-2 and J usage is TRBJ2-7; TRBD1 aligns across 7 bases. CDR1 is SGHTA, CDR2 FQGNSA, per germline. The V and J ends lost 6 bases and 7 bases, in that order; junction bases with no gene match: 15. The length of the CDR3 is 15 residues. Written as DNA, the CDR3 is TGTGCCAGCAGTTCCTCGACAGGGACGCTACGGGAGCAGTACTTC. Translation gives CASSSSTGTLREQYF.

Comment on this clone: Mismatch with germline at one junction end may stem from a read error. This chain uses TRBV7-7 with TRBJ2-5, with D possibly being TRBD2 (6 bases). The CDR3 sequence is 13 residues long. Germline CDR1 is SSHAT and CDR2 is FNYEAQ (reference sequence). The CDR3 DNA reads TGTGCTAGCAGCCTGGGACTTCGAGAGACCCAGTACTTC. Translated, it gives CASSLGLRETQYF.

This clone came up once. This chain connects TRBV21-1 to TRBJ1-4. TRBV21-1 is termed a pseudogene. The CDR3 loop spans 13 amino acids. The CDR3 reads CASSKLTGEKLFF. The CDR3 DNA reads TGTGCCAGCAGCAAACTTACGGGTGAAAAACTGTTTTTT.

The chain recombines TRBV2 with TRBJ2-5; D unresolved. This CDR3 is built from 10 residues. The V gene's germline CDR1 is SNHLY and CDR2 FYNNEI. With 8 bases removed from V and 10 bases from J, the gap between germline ends came to 11 bases. This CDR3 reads CASAYGDQYF. The CDR3, as DNA: TGTGCCAGCGCTTACGGCGACCAGTACTTC.

Here the CDR3 reads CASSDGFGTEAFF. For the CDR3, the DNA is TGTGCCAGCAGTGACGGTTTCGGCACTGAAGCTTTCTTT. The chain employs TRBV6-4 and TRBJ1-1; no reliable D call. V lost 2 bases to trimming and J lost 4 bases, with 8 bases between them. The CDR3 is 13 residues long. Germline CDR1 is MRHNA and CDR2 is SNTAGT.

The chain couples TRBV6-4 to TRBJ1-2; 9 nucleotides align to TRBD1. CDR3 length equals 14 residues. The V gene end was trimmed by 8 bases and the J gene end by 5 bases; junction bases not matched to a gene: 9. CDR1 and CDR2 from the germline V gene are MRHNA and SNTAGT. The CDR3: CASGPGTGTYGYTF. The CDR3 nucleotides are TGTGCCAGCGGTCCCGGGACAGGGACTTATGGCTACACCTTC.

The chain uses TRBV28 and TRBJ1-4; no clear D. The ends were cut back, 8 bases at V and 3 bases at J, with 10 bases in the middle. This CDR3 spans 13 amino acids. Germline CDR1 is MDHEN and CDR2 is SYDVKM. Written as DNA, the CDR3 is TGTGCCAGCTACCACGCAGCTAATGAAAAACTGTTTTTT. The encoded protein is CASYHAANEKLFF.